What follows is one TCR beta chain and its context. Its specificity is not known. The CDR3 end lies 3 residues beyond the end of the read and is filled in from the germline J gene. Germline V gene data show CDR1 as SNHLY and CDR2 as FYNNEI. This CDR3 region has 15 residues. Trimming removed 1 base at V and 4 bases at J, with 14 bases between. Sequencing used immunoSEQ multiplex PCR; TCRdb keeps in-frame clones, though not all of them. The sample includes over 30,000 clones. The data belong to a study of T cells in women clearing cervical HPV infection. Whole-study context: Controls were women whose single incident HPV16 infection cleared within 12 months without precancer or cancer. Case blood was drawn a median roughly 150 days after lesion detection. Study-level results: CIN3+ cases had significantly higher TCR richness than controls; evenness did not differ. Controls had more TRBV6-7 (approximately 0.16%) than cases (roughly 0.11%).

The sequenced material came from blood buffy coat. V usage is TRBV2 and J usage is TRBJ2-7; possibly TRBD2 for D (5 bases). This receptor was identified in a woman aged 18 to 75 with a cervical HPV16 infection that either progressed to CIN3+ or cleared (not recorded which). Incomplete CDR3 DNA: TGTGCCAGCAGTGAAGTTTTGGACCCGGGGTACGAG. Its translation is CASSEVLDPGYE. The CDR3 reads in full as CASSEVLDPGYEQYF.